These T cell receptor beta chains were read from a single sample in a study of blood T cell repertoires in COVID-19. Libraries were prepared by immunoSEQ multiplex PCR; TCRdb keeps only in-frame clonotypes and omits some of them. This repertoire shows about 170,000 clones, 88% found once; its top ten account for under 30%. The specimen sequenced was peripheral blood. The receptors here all came from a man in his fifties or sixties with acute or convalescent COVID-19. Each CDR3 is given with its conserved first and last residue.

j_call v_call cdr3_aa
TRBJ1-5 TRBV5-6 CASSLGTGGNQPQHF
TRBJ1-6 TRBV9 CASSVRGTVDSPLHF
TRBJ1-1 TRBV5-1 CASSLAGTPNTEAFF
TRBJ1-1 TRBV3-1/TRBV3-2 CASSLGEAGDTEAFF
TRBJ2-7 TRBV12-5 CASGSRSRDTPYEQYF
TRBJ1-2 TRBV9 CASSVDGTGIKGYTF
TRBJ1-1 TRBV7-6 CASSLVAGGENTEAFF
TRBJ2-3 TRBV5-1 CASSLEGDTDTQYF
TRBJ1-1 TRBV5-1 CASRFATGAYTEAFF
TRBJ1-1 TRBV6-2/TRBV6-3 CASSYLQGAMDTEAFF
TRBJ1-1 TRBV6-5 CASSLDRGETEAFF
TRBJ1-2 TRBV5-1 CASRRTGGETRGYTF
TRBJ2-1 TRBV14 CASSQGGRGDYNEQFF
TRBJ1-1 TRBV6-6 CASSLKRGGNTEAFF
TRBJ1-2 TRBV6-1 CASSETRGNYGYTF
TRBJ1-1 TRBV7-9 CASSREAEAFF
TRBJ1-2 TRBV30 CAWSVLRTGGSYGYTF
TRBJ2-1 TRBV10-3 CAINPGQLHNEQFF
TRBJ1-6 TRBV19 CASSAREPGSPLHF
TRBJ1-1 TRBV6-5 CASSRGVRGTEAFF
TRBJ1-1 TRBV24-1 CATSSGGRTEAFF
TRBJ2-1 TRBV19 CASTERGSSYNEQFF
TRBJ2-5 TRBV5-1 CASSSGLAGGQETQYF
TRBJ1-4 TRBV4-1 CASSPRGQATNEKLFF
TRBJ2-2 TRBV5-4 CASSLGRLAGKTGELFF
TRBJ1-5 TRBV6-2/TRBV6-3 CASSLNRGRQPQHF
TRBJ1-6 TRBV5-1 CASSLQLSSYNSPLHF
TRBJ1-2 TRBV19 CASSIEDLTGNYGYTF
TRBJ1-3 TRBV6-5 CASSSFTGNTIYF
TRBJ2-7 TRBV27 CASSWTSGSPYEQYF
TRBJ1-1 TRBV28 CASSSPGAGSTEAFF
TRBJ2-7 TRBV14 CASSRGQGPLYEQYF
TRBJ1-6 TRBV21-1 CASSFWSDRNYNSPLHF
TRBJ1-5 TRBV29-1 CSVGDSSNQPQHF
TRBJ1-2 TRBV2 CASSEGDRAYGYTF